This T cell receptor (beta chain) stems from a study of blood T cell repertoires in COVID-19. Overall study context: Sources were T cells, B-cell-depleted T cells, or PBMCs; the material itself was cDNA or gDNA.

In the original workflow: Amplification of reference gene primers provided the estimated nucleated cell counts. Clones were read by immunoSEQ multiplex PCR, and TCRdb kept only the in-frame ones, dropping some. From that table come the V and J calls and clone size; the DNA was used to work out D and trimming. The table has 180,000 or so clones, over 70% seen once. This CDR3 contains 16 residues. V shed 4 bases, J shed 1 base, and the junction held 6 bases outside the gene matches. CDR1 KGHSH and CDR2 LQKENI come from the germline V gene. Residents of 24 US areas, aged about 18 to 95 years, made up the participants.

The chain has TRBV18 and TRBJ1-1; 10 nucleotides align to TRBD1. The sequenced sample was PBMCs or T cells enriched from blood (not recorded which). This receptor was taken from a woman aged 60-75 years who had recovered from COVID-19. This CDR3 is CASSLTRDRGNTEAFF. The CDR3 DNA is TGTGCCAGCTCACTTACTCGGGACAGGGGGAACACTGAAGCTTTCTTT.